This T cell receptor (beta chain) stems from a study of CD8 T cells in ankylosing spondylitis. General study findings and limits: Seemingly characteristic of ankylosing spondylitis blood was a TCR beta motif consisting of eight highly homologous variants. Certain motif variants had earlier appeared in reactive arthritis synovial fluid and blood. CD8+ by phenotype, disease-linked clones were relatively rare in peripheral blood. Disease-linked clones were reportedly significantly enriched in matched ankylosing spondylitis synovial fluid.

TCRdb independently ran MiXCR on the 5' RACE reads; one entry per CDR3 protein. The table has 200,000 to 300,000 distinct CDR3 sequences, roughly a tenth seen once. This clonotype was counted many times. The target antigen is unknown. The CDR3 has 16 amino acids. V trimming: 7 bases; J trimming: 4 bases; junction bases outside the gene matches: 8. CDR1 is KGHDR and CDR2 is SFDVKD in the germline V gene. Sequencing was performed on blood, either unsorted or a sorted T cell fraction (not recorded which). V is TRBV24-1 and J is TRBJ2-1; TRBD2 agrees at 11 bases. The sequence was obtained from a male donor with ankylosing spondylitis or in good health (not recorded which). The CDR3 DNA is TGTGCCACCAGCGAAACCGGGACTAGCGGATACAATGAGCAGTTCTTC. Translating gives CATSETGTSGYNEQFF.